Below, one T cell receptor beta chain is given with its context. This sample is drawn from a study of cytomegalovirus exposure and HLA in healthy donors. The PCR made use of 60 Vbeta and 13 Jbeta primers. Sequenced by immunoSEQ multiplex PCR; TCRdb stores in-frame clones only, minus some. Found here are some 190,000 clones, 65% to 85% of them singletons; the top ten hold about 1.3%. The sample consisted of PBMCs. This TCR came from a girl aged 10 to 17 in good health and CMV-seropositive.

CDR3 sequence: CASSIQGAPDNGYTF. The CDR3 DNA reads TGTGCCAGCAGCATACAGGGGGCGCCGGATAACGGCTACACCTTC. This rearrangement joins TRBV5-4 to TRBJ1-2, with 9 bases aligning to TRBD1. Germline V gene sequence: CDR1 SGHNT, CDR2 YYREEE (reference sequence). This CDR3 contains 15 residues. The V segment lost 4 bases and the J segment 8 bases; nucleotides outside the gene matches: 12.